A selection of T cell receptor beta chains follows, all from one sample in a study of blood T cell repertoires in COVID-19. Assay: immunoSEQ multiplex PCR; the TCRdb copy retains only in-frame clones and omits some. The sample contains roughly 140,000 clones, roughly 80% of which appear only once. Sequencing was performed on peripheral blood. These TCRs come from a human donor in a cohort sampled during active COVID-19. Each CDR3 is given with its conserved first and last residue. The order of the fields is V gene, CDR3 length, clone size, D gene, J gene, CDR3 protein, CDR3 DNA. A D gene is named only where the DNA matches it firmly. Clone size is shown for a subset of rows, as once, few, many or a class of expanded clone.

>TRBV19|16|-|-|TRBJ2-3
CASSSRGSINSDTQYF
TGTGCCAGTAGTTCCCGGGGGAGTATCAACTCAGATACGCAGTATTTT
>TRBV5-4|16|-|-|TRBJ1-1
CASSLPGTVGGTEAFF
TGTGCCAGCAGCTTACCAGGAACAGTGGGTGGCACTGAAGCTTTCTTT
>TRBV7-7|14|-|-|TRBJ2-5
CASSLELHQETQYF
TGTGCTAGCAGCTTAGAACTTCACCAAGAGACCCAGTACTTC
>TRBV7-9|15|once|TRBD1|TRBJ2-1
CASSQDRGSYNEQFF
TGTGCCAGCAGTCAAGACAGGGGCTCCTACAATGAGCAGTTCTTC
>TRBV6-2/TRBV6-3|14|-|TRBD1|TRBJ2-1
CASSYSDRTNEQFF
TGTGCCAGCAGTTACTCGGACAGGACCAATGAGCAGTTCTTC
>TRBV4-1|13|-|-|TRBJ1-1
CASSQDQGGEAFF
TGCGCCAGCAGCCAAGACCAGGGCGGTGAAGCTTTCTTT
>TRBV28|14|-|TRBD1|TRBJ2-7
CASSARQGALKQYF
TGTGCCAGCAGTGCACGACAGGGGGCCCTTAAGCAGTACTTC
>TRBV9|15|-|TRBD1|TRBJ2-5
CASSAIPTGEETQYF
TGTGCCAGCAGCGCGATACCGACAGGGGAAGAGACCCAGTACTTC
>TRBV11-2|18|-|TRBD2|TRBJ2-7
CASSSRGSGGDYTYEQYF
TGTGCCAGCAGCTCCCGAGGTAGCGGGGGCGATTATACCTACGAGCAGTACTTC
>TRBV7-2|17|-|TRBD2|TRBJ2-1
CASSYLAGGRAYNEQFF
TGTGCCAGCAGCTACTTAGCGGGGGGGCGGGCCTACAATGAGCAGTTCTTC
>TRBV11-3|14|once|-|TRBJ2-2
CASSLARNTGELFF
TGTGCCAGCAGCTTAGCTCGGAACACCGGGGAGCTGTTTTTT
>TRBV5-6|16|-|-|TRBJ2-1
CASSLEEQGANNEQFF
TGTGCCAGCAGCTTGGAGGAACAGGGAGCAAACAATGAGCAGTTCTTC
>TRBV29-1|14|few|TRBD1|TRBJ2-5
CSVAYGQGQETQYF
TGCAGCGTCGCATACGGACAGGGGCAAGAGACCCAGTACTTC
>TRBV7-2|17|-|-|TRBJ1-4
CASSLGGLLATNEKLFF
TGTGCCAGCAGCTTAGGTGGGCTGCTTGCAACTAATGAAAAACTGTTTTTT
>TRBV5-6|16|-|-|TRBJ2-5
CASSSLGTSLGETQYF
TGTGCCAGCAGCTCCTTAGGGACTTCTCTGGGAGAGACCCAGTACTTC
>TRBV7-2|16|-|TRBD1|TRBJ1-5
CASSLRWDRANQPQHF
TGTGCCAGCAGCCTAAGATGGGACAGGGCCAATCAGCCCCAGCATTTT
>TRBV7-9|16|-|TRBD1|TRBJ2-5
CASSQRQGLGEWTQYF
TGTGCCAGCAGCCAGCGACAGGGCTTGGGTGAATGGACCCAGTACTTC
>TRBV7-2|14|-|-|TRBJ1-2
CASSPGGGTYGYTF
TGTGCCAGCAGCCCGGGAGGGGGGACGTATGGCTACACCTTC
>TRBV5-1|15|-|TRBD1|TRBJ2-7
CASSLGQGGSYEQYF
TGCGCCAGCAGCCTAGGACAGGGGGGGTCCTACGAGCAGTACTTC
>TRBV6-5|12|-|-|TRBJ1-1
CASSSRDLGAFF
TGTGCCAGCAGTAGTCGGGACTTGGGAGCTTTCTTT
>TRBV11-1|12|-|-|TRBJ2-4
CASSAGENIQYF
TGTGCCAGCAGCGCCGGGGAAAACATTCAGTACTTC